The 19 T cell receptor beta chains listed next were all sequenced from one sample in a study of technical replicates of blood from four donors. Measured with immunoSEQ multiplex PCR; TCRdb has only the in-frame clones, and not every one. Altogether 65,000 to 95,000 clones are present, 75% to 95% being singletons, with the ten largest covering roughly 0.25%. Sequences were obtained from T cells isolated from PBMCs. These receptors came from a human donor in good health.

The chain carries TRBV30 and TRBJ2-7, with 8 bases that match TRBD1. Germline V lookup: CDR1 GTSNPN, CDR2 SVGIG (reference sequence). V lost 3 bases and J lost 4; bases outside the gene matches: 8. CDR3 length equals 14 residues. This CDR3 is CAWSGNRGWYEQYF. CDR3 sequence (DNA): TGTGCCTGGAGCGGAAACAGGGGGTGGTACGAGCAGTACTTC.

V is TRBV30 and J is TRBJ1-1, with D maybe TRBD1 (6 bases). The CDR3 contains 14 residues. V lost 4 bases and J lost 5, with 17 bases in between. CDR1 and CDR2 (germline): GTSNPN, SVGIG (reference sequence). CDR3 residues: CAWKSRVRGTEAFF. The CDR3 nucleotides are TGTGCCTGGAAGTCCCGAGTTAGGGGGACTGAAGCTTTCTTT.

The J gene is TRBJ2-5, the V gene TRBV2; TRBD1 is a possible D gene (5 bases). Germline CDR1 and CDR2: SNHLY and FYNNEI. The CDR3 sequence is 16 residues long. The V end was cut by 0 bases, the J end by 4 bases, with 15 bases between. DNA of the CDR3: TGTGCCAGCAGTGAAGCGCTTCAAAGGGGCCGAGAGACCCAGTACTTC. Amino acid sequence: CASSEALQRGRETQYF.

The genes are TRBV4-1 and TRBJ1-1; D remains ambiguous. Deletions cut 1 base from V and 6 bases from J, with 12 bases between. The V gene's germline CDR1 is MGHRA and CDR2 YSYEKL. The CDR3 totals 14 residues. CDR3 amino acids: CASSQGGDFSEAFF. The CDR3 DNA reads as TGCGCCAGCAGCCAAGGAGGCGACTTCTCTGAAGCTTTCTTT.

This clone was recorded a few times. This rearrangement joins TRBV21-1 to TRBJ1-1; the tabulated D call, TRBD1, remains unverified against the DNA. TRBV21-1 is a pseudogene segment. The CDR3 length is 14 residues. CDR3 in DNA: TGTGCCAGCAGCAAAGATTTTGACAGGACTGAAGCTTTCTTT. This translates into CASSKDFDRTEAFF.

This clone was seen just once. V usage is TRBV5-4 and J usage is TRBJ2-1; TRBD1 agrees at 8 bases. The CDR3 runs 16 residues. The V gene's germline CDR1 is SGHNT and CDR2 YYREEE (reference sequence). V lost 0 bases to trimming and J lost 7 bases; unmatched junction nucleotides: 9. The CDR3 here is CASSLEDRAGWNEQFF. CDR3 sequence (DNA): TGTGCCAGCAGCTTGGAGGACAGGGCCGGGTGGAATGAGCAGTTCTTC.

The chain is built from TRBV5-1 and TRBJ2-2, with 9 bases identical to TRBD1. Germline CDR1 and CDR2: SGHRS and YFSETQ. After removal of 4 bases from V and 5 bases from J, the junction contained 9 bases not matched to a gene. The length of the CDR3 is 16 residues. In nucleotides, the CDR3 is TGCGCCAGCAGCAACTCTTGGACAGGGGTAACCGGGGAGCTGTTTTTT. Translation: CASSNSWTGVTGELFF.

The chain has TRBV5-1 and TRBJ2-1; 12 positions agree with TRBD2. Germline V gives CDR1 SGHRS, CDR2 YFSETQ. The J segment lost 6 bases and the V segment lost 0 bases, leaving 7 bases of the junction unmatched. This CDR3 is 17 amino acids long. The CDR3 protein is CASSLEPPSGRVNEQFF. CDR3 DNA sequence: TGCGCCAGCAGCTTGGAACCTCCTAGCGGGAGGGTCAATGAGCAGTTCTTC.

The chain uses TRBV28 and TRBJ1-2; D is unresolved. Trimming took 3 bases from V and 6 from J, leaving 8 bases between them. The CDR3 loop spans 12 amino acids. CDR1 and CDR2 from the germline V gene are MDHEN and SYDVKM. The CDR3 coding sequence is TGTGCCAGCAGTTTTGGAGACCATGGCTACACCTTC. It codes for CASSFGDHGYTF.

The V call is TRBV28, the J call TRBJ1-1; 9 bases agree with TRBD1. Germline CDR1 is MDHEN and CDR2 is SYDVKM. V trimming: 5 bases; J trimming: 5 bases; junction bases outside the gene matches: 12. The CDR3 is 16 residues long. The CDR3 DNA follows: TGTGCCAGCAGTCTGCCCGGGACAGGGTCGGGGACTGAAGCTTTCTTT. Translating it yields CASSLPGTGSGTEAFF.

This chain connects TRBV28 to TRBJ2-7; 8 bases align to TRBD2. The CDR3 sequence is 15 residues long. The V segment lost 3 bases and the J segment 1 base; nucleotides outside the gene matches: 5. Germline V gives CDR1 MDHEN, CDR2 SYDVKM. CDR3 DNA: TGTGCCAGCAGTTTGTTTTTAGCGGGGTCCTACGAGCAGTACTTC. It specifies CASSLFLAGSYEQYF.

The rearrangement uses TRBV7-3 and TRBJ1-1; possible D gene TRBD1, 5 bases. The V gene's germline CDR1 is SGHTA and CDR2 FQGTGA. Trimming shortened V by 4 bases and J by 1 base, and 10 bases separated the two germline ends. The CDR3 contains 14 residues. The CDR3 DNA follows: TGTGCCAGCAGCTCGCAGGGTTCGAACACTGAAGCTTTCTTT. This codes for CASSSQGSNTEAFF.

This chain links TRBV4-2 with TRBJ2-7; possible D gene TRBD2, 6 bases. The CDR3 spans 21 residues. Trimming cost V 4 bases and J 3 bases, with 34 bases left between them. Per germline, CDR1 LGHNA and CDR2 YNFKEQ. In DNA form, the CDR3 reads TGTGCCAGCAGCCCTAGCGTCCCTTACGAGTTATCGAAACTAACACACTACGAGCAGTACTTC. This translates into CASSPSVPYELSKLTHYEQYF.

V gene TRBV30 combines with J gene TRBJ2-1, with TRBD2 as a possible D gene (5 bases). The CDR3 totals 12 residues. V dropped 4 bases and J dropped 4 bases, with 8 bases sitting between them. CDR1 is GTSNPN and CDR2 is SVGIG in the germline V gene (reference sequence). The CDR3 sequence is CAWTSPYNEQFF. CDR3 DNA sequence: TGTGCCTGGACTAGCCCTTACAATGAGCAGTTCTTC.

The J gene is TRBJ2-5, the V gene TRBV10-1, with a tentative D call TRBD2 (5 bases). With 11 bases removed from V and 0 bases from J, the gap between germline ends came to 10 bases. The CDR3 totals 12 residues. Germline V gene lookup returns CDR1 WNHNN and CDR2 SYGVQD (reference sequence). CDR3 loop: CASSRDQETQYF. CDR3 nucleotides: TGCGCCTCGTCGAGGGACCAAGAGACCCAGTACTTC.

The chain is built from TRBV9 and TRBJ1-2; the D is unclear. The CDR3 is 12 residues long. V was pared by 3 bases and J by 9 bases, with 12 bases between. The germline V gene encodes CDR1 SGDLS and CDR2 YYNGEE. The CDR3 coding sequence is TGTGCCAGCAGCGCGGGGAGGGTGAGCTACACCTTC. Translating gives CASSAGRVSYTF.

The chain combines TRBV5-1 with TRBJ1-2; D remains ambiguous. The ends were cut back, 0 bases at V and 2 bases at J, with 8 bases in the middle. Germline CDR1 is SGHRS and CDR2 is YFSETQ. This CDR3 is 14 amino acids long. CDR3 bases: TGCGCCAGCAGCTTGGACTTAAAAAACTATGGCTACACCTTC. Translating gives CASSLDLKNYGYTF. Using reference TRBV5-1 and TRBJ1-2 for the parts outside the CDR3, the full variable domain is KAGVTQTPRYLIKTRGQQVTLSCSPISGHRSVSWYQQTPGQGLQFLFEYFSETQRNKGNFPGRFSGRQFSNSRSEMNVSTLELGDSALYLCASSLDLKNYGYTFGSGTRLTVV.

In its sample, this clone was seen once. The chain recombines TRBV4-1 with TRBJ2-3; TRBD2 agrees at 12 bases. Germline trimming cut 0 bases from V and 2 bases from J; bases unmatched to any gene: 9. This CDR3 comprises 19 residues. In germline, CDR1 is MGHRA, CDR2 YSYEKL. The CDR3 DNA reads as TGCGCCAGCAGCCAAGATGGACTAGCGGGAACGTTCTTCACAGATACGCAGTATTTT. Amino acids: CASSQDGLAGTFFTDTQYF.

The rearrangement joins TRBV5-8 to TRBJ1-1; 9 bases agree with TRBD1. From germline, CDR1 is SGHTS and CDR2 YDEGEE. Unmatched junction bases numbered 12, after V lost 5 bases and J lost 10 bases. This CDR3 is 14 amino acids long. In DNA form, the CDR3 reads TGTGCCAGCAGGTACCGGGACAGGGCGGTGTTAGCTTTCTTT. This sequence encodes CASRYRDRAVLAFF.